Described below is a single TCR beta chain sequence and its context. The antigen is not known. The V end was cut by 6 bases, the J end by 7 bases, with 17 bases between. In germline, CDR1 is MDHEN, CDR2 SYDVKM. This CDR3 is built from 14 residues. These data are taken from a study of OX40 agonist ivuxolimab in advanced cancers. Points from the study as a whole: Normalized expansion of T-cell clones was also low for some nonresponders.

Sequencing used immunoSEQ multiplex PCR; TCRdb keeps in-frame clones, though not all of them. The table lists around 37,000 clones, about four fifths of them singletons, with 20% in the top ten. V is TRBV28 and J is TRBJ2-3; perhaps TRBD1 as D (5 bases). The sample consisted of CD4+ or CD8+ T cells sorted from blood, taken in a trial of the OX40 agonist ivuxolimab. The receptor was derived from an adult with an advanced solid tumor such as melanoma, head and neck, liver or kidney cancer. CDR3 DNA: TGTGCCAGCAGCTCCGACAGCCACATAAATACGCAGTATTTT. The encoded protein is CASSSDSHINTQYF.